These 21 T cell receptor beta chains were sequenced from one sample in a study of tissue T cells after allogeneic stem cell transplantation. This sample's time point: mouse harvest day 7 after allogeneic transplant. Tail vein injection delivered 10^7 T-cell-depleted bone marrow cells and 10^6 splenic CD5+ T cells. Clones were read by immunoSEQ multiplex PCR, and TCRdb kept only the in-frame ones, dropping some. The sample consists of around 5,900 clones, around 50% of them appearing once. What was sequenced was gut tissue. These receptors were obtained from a female BALB/c mouse given C57BL/6 T cells with graft-versus-host disease after an allogeneic hematopoietic cell transplant.

This clone was counted a few times. Mouse names are used for the genes. The CDR3 is cut off 1 residue early in the read; its end comes from the germline J gene. The V gene is TRBV26, the J gene TRBJ2-5; 8 nucleotides match TRBD1. The CDR3 contains 15 residues. Trimming took 6 bases from V and 0 from J; bases not matched to a gene: 5. Germline V gene sequence: CDR1 KGHPV, CDR2 FQNQEV (reference sequence). CDR3 sequence: CASSRQGRNQDTQYF. The CDR3 DNA, read in part, is TGTGCCAGCAGCCGACAGGGGAGGAACCAAGACACCCAGTAC.

Concerning this clone itself: Gene names denote mouse genes. The CDR3 end lies 1 residue beyond the end of the read and is filled in from the germline J gene. This chain connects TRBV23 to TRBJ2-2. Germline values: CDR1 KGHTA, CDR2 FQNQQP. This CDR3 has 14 amino acids. The CDR3 protein is CSSSQLTNTGQLYF. The DNA read from the CDR3 is TGCTCCAGCAGTCAATTGACAAACACCGGGCAGCTCTAC.

On this clone itself: Genes and germline come from the mouse. The read stops 1 residue short of the end of the CDR3; the missing end is completed from the germline J gene. This chain links TRBV23 with TRBJ2-1; TRBD2 reflects the table's D call only, with no check against the DNA. The length of the CDR3 is 13 residues. Germline CDR1 KGHTA, CDR2 FQNQQP. The CDR3 region is CSSSRDFYAEQFF. CDR3 bases read: TGCTCCAGCAGCCGGGACTTCTATGCTGAGCAGTTC.

Note on this clone: Here the gene names and germline are mouse. The CDR3 end is not reached by the read, which stops 1 residue before it; the germline J gene fills it in. V usage is TRBV16 and J usage is TRBJ2-3, with 8 bases lining up with TRBD2. This CDR3 is built from 14 residues. Germline-derived CDR1 and CDR2 are SGHSA and FRNQAP. Trimming took 5 bases from V and 3 from J; bases not matched to a gene: 4. CDR3 bases read: TGTGCAAGCAGCCGGGGGGGCTGGGCAGAAACGCTGTAT. Translating it yields CASSRGGWAETLY. The whole CDR3 protein reads CASSRGGWAETLYF. The full variable domain, in which reference TRBV16 and TRBJ2-3 provide the parts outside the CDR3, is NAGVIQTPRHKVTGKGQEATLWCEPISGHSAVFWYRQTIVQGLEFLTYFRNQAPIDDSGMPKERFSAQMPNQSHSTLKIQSTQPQDSAVYLCASSRGGWAETLYFGSGTRLTVL.

With respect to this clone: Genes and germline are mouse. The missing CDR3 end, 1 residue past where the read stops, is filled in from the germline J gene. The chain recombines TRBV16 with TRBJ2-1, with no clear D. Germline lookup yields CDR1 SGHSA and CDR2 FRNQAP. CDR3 length: 14 residues. Trimming removed 1 base from V and 0 bases from J, with 4 bases in between. CDR3 DNA, as far as it was read: TGTGCAAGCAGCTTAGGAAATAACTATGCTGAGCAGTTC. Translation: CASSLGNNYAEQF. The full CDR3 reads CASSLGNNYAEQFF.

A remark on this clone: Here the gene names and germline are mouse. The CDR3 end lies 1 residue beyond the end of the read and is filled in from the germline J gene. The chain has TRBV26 and TRBJ2-5; 10 bases fit TRBD1. Trimming removed 5 bases from V and 5 bases from J; junction bases left unmatched: 7. Germline assignment: CDR1 KGHPV and CDR2 FQNQEV (reference sequence). CDR3 length: 15 residues. The CDR3 reads CASSSGQGKGDTQYF. The part of the CDR3 DNA that was read is TGTGCCAGCAGTTCGGGACAGGGGAAGGGAGACACCCAGTAC.

By share, this clone ranks as large. Mouse germline and gene names are used. CDR3 residues: CASSDWTGGYAEQFF. CDR3 DNA (partial): TGTGCCAGCAGTGATTGGACTGGGGGCTATGCTGAGCAGTTC. The chain employs TRBV13-1 and TRBJ2-1; 10 bases are a match to TRBD2. Sequencing ends 1 residue short of the CDR3 end; the germline J gene provides the rest. After removal of 1 base from V and 3 bases from J, the junction contained 1 base not matched to a gene. CDR1 and CDR2 (germline): NSHNY, SYGAGN. This CDR3 contains 15 residues.

With respect to this clone: Gene names and germline match the mouse. The missing CDR3 end, 1 residue past where the read stops, is filled in from the germline J gene. The chain carries TRBV20 and TRBJ1-2; no firm D call. CDR3 length: 13 amino acids. With 0 bases removed from V and 0 bases from J, the gap between germline ends came to 5 bases. Looked up from germline, CDR1 is GFQATS and CDR2 is STVNSAI. The CDR3 spells CGARETTNSDYTF. The sequenced part of the CDR3 DNA is TGTGGTGCTAGGGAAACAACAAACTCCGACTACACC.

This clone turned up a few times. The gene names given are mouse names. The read falls 1 residue short of the CDR3 end, and the missing part is taken from the germline J gene. This sequence joins TRBV2 and TRBJ2-7; 8 positions agree with TRBD2. The CDR3 is made up of 14 amino acids. The germline V gene encodes CDR1 LGHNA and CDR2 YSYQKL. After removal of 1 base from V and 1 base from J, the junction contained 0 bases not matched to a gene. Partial CDR3 DNA: TGTGCCAGCAGCCAAGCTGGGGGGTCCTATGAACAGTAC. Translated: CASSQAGGSYEQY. The full-length CDR3 reads as CASSQAGGSYEQYF.

This clone counts as medium-sized. Any gene name here is a mouse gene name. The read ends 1 residue early relative to the CDR3; the germline J gene fills the gap. The chain is built from TRBV13-1 and TRBJ2-1; 8 bases are shared with TRBD2. In germline, CDR1 is NSHNY, CDR2 SYGAGN. CDR3 size: 15 residues. The junction had 3 bases not matched to a gene; V was cut back by 0 bases and J by 4 bases. CDR3 bases read: TGTGCCAGCAGTGATGGCGGGGGGGCTTATGCTGAGCAGTTC. This gives the protein CASSDGGGAYAEQF. The whole CDR3 protein reads CASSDGGGAYAEQFF.

In regard to this clone: Gene names refer to mouse genes. The sequenced fragment ends 1 residue before the CDR3 boundary, so the rest is inferred from the germline J gene. V gene TRBV13-2 combines with J gene TRBJ2-5; the D gene is possibly TRBD1 (5 bases). V dropped 3 bases and J dropped 4 bases, with 6 bases sitting between them. The germline gives CDR1 NNHNN, CDR2 SYGAGS (reference sequence). CDR3 size: 12 residues. CDR3: CASGGTKDTQYF. CDR3 DNA, as far as it was read: TGTGCCAGCGGTGGGACAAAAGACACCCAGTAC.

Concerning this clone: Each gene name is a mouse one. The read falls 1 residue short of the CDR3 end, and the missing part is taken from the germline J gene. The gene calls are TRBV24 and TRBJ2-3; D remains ambiguous. V gave up 0 bases and J gave up 2 bases, with 9 bases separating them. This CDR3 contains 15 residues. Looked up from germline, CDR1 is KGHTA and CDR2 is FRNEEI. CDR3 DNA (partial): TGTGCCAGCAGTCTGTATACACACTCTGCAGAAACGCTGTAT. Protein product: CASSLYTHSAETLY. The complete CDR3 protein is CASSLYTHSAETLYF.

This clone turned up a few times. The listed genes are named as in mouse. The CDR3 is cut off 1 residue early in the read; its end comes from the germline J gene. This chain uses TRBV13-3 with TRBJ2-3, with TRBD1 identical over 7 bases. The V gene end was trimmed by 9 bases and the J gene end by 3 bases; junction bases not matched to a gene: 4. Germline V gene sequence: CDR1 NNHDY, CDR2 SYVADS. The CDR3 runs to 12 residues. The CDR3: CATGTEAETLYF. CDR3 bases read: TGTGCCACCGGGACAGAGGCAGAAACGCTGTAT.

Remarks on this clone: Genes and germline come from the mouse. Read coverage stops 1 residue before the CDR3 terminus; the germline J gene supplies the remainder. The chain recombines TRBV16 with TRBJ2-2; TRBD2 aligns across 7 bases. CDR3 length equals 13 residues. The V gene end was trimmed by 8 bases and the J gene end by 0 bases; junction bases not matched to a gene: 0. Looked up from germline, CDR1 is SGHSA and CDR2 is FRNQAP. CDR3 sequence reads: CASGGANTGQLYF. The covered CDR3 bases are TGTGCAAGCGGGGGGGCAAACACCGGGCAGCTCTAC.

Comment on this clone: The germline and genes are mouse ones. The read finishes 1 residue shy of the CDR3 end, and the germline J gene is used to complete it. The genes are TRBV4 and TRBJ2-5, with D possibly being TRBD1 or TRBD2 (5 bases each). The CDR3 runs 12 residues. Trimming took 3 bases from V and 8 from J, leaving 9 bases between them. The germline gives CDR1 LGHDT, CDR2 YNNKQL (reference sequence). The chain's CDR3 is CASSYRDGTQYF. The covered CDR3 bases are TGTGCCAGCAGCTACAGGGACGGCACCCAGTAC. Full variable domain (outside the CDR3, taken from reference TRBV4 and TRBJ2-5): ETAVFQTPNYHVTQVGNEVSFNCKQTLGHDTMYWYKQDSKKLLKIMFSYNNKQLIVNETVPRRFSPQSSDKAHLNLRIKSVEPEDSAVYLCASSYRDGTQYFGPGTRLLVL.

Regarding this clone: All gene names here are mouse names. The CDR3 DNA, read in part, is TGTGCAAGCAGCTTAGTTGCAAACACAGAAGTCTTC. This translates into CASSLVANTEVF. Given in full, the CDR3 is CASSLVANTEVFF. This chain uses TRBV16 with TRBJ1-1; no reliable D call. The observed sequence ends 1 residue before the CDR3 terminus, with the missing tail filled in from the germline J gene. Germline assignment: CDR1 SGHSA and CDR2 FRNQAP. This CDR3 has 13 residues. V was cut by 1 base and J by 0 bases, with 3 bases left in between.

For this clone: Mouse gene names and germline throughout. The read ends 1 residue early relative to the CDR3; the germline J gene fills the gap. The rearrangement links TRBV13-2 to TRBJ2-7; the match to TRBD2 covers 10 bases. The V and J ends lost 3 bases and 0 bases, in that order; junction bases with no gene match: 9. From germline, CDR1 is NNHNN and CDR2 SYGAGS (reference sequence). This CDR3 is built from 17 residues. The DNA read from the CDR3 is TGTGCCAGCGGTGGTCCACTGGGGGGGGTGAGCTCCTATGAACAGTAC. This gives the protein CASGGPLGGVSSYEQY. The CDR3 in its entirety is CASGGPLGGVSSYEQYF.

A remark on this clone: Mouse germline and gene names are used. The read halts 1 residue ahead of the CDR3 end, with the missing end drawn from the germline J gene. V is TRBV3 and J is TRBJ1-5; TRBD1 aligns across 7 bases. The V and J ends lost 2 bases and 5 bases, in that order; junction bases with no gene match: 0. This CDR3 has 13 residues. Germline values: CDR1 SNHLY, CDR2 FYNGKV (reference sequence). The CDR3 region is CASSLTGDQAPLF. The CDR3 DNA, read in part, is TGTGCCAGCAGCTTAACAGGGGACCAGGCTCCGCTT.

About this clone: Genes and germline come from the mouse. Read sequence stops 1 residue before the CDR3 end, and the germline J gene provides the missing end. The rearrangement links TRBV26 to TRBJ1-6, with D unclear. TRBJ1-6 is annotated as an ORF whose role is uncertain. This CDR3 is 14 amino acids long. V was pared by 2 bases and J by 7 bases, with 9 bases between. Germline values: CDR1 KGHPV, CDR2 FQNQEV (reference sequence). The CDR3: CASSLGRWNSPLYF. Partial CDR3 DNA: TGTGCCAGCAGTCTGGGAAGGTGGAATTCGCCCCTCTAC.

This clone appeared a few times. Genes and germline are mouse. With the read ending 1 residue before the CDR3 end, the germline J gene is used to fill in that end. V and J are TRBV16 and TRBJ1-4; TRBD1 matches 7 bases. The V gene end was trimmed by 5 bases and the J gene end by 3 bases; junction bases not matched to a gene: 3. The germline gives CDR1 SGHSA, CDR2 FRNQAP. CDR3 length equals 14 residues. The CDR3 sequence is CASSETGPNERLFF. The covered CDR3 bases are TGTGCAAGCAGCGAGACAGGGCCCAACGAAAGATTATTT.

On this clone itself: Gene names denote mouse genes. Sequencing ends 1 residue short of the CDR3 end; the germline J gene provides the rest. The rearrangement links TRBV12-2 to TRBJ2-5, with D unclear. The CDR3 spans 10 residues. Trimming shortened V by 4 bases and J by 4 bases, and 2 bases separated the two germline ends. From germline, CDR1 is SGHLS and CDR2 HYDKME. Partial CDR3 DNA: TGTGCCAGCTCGGAAGACACCCAGTAC. Translating it yields CASSEDTQY. The whole CDR3 sequence reads CASSEDTQYF.